The TCR beta chain under discussion was sequenced for a study of T cells after yellow fever vaccination. Unmatched junction bases numbered 1, after V lost 3 bases and J lost 6 bases. The CDR3 is made up of 14 amino acids. Germline V gene sequence: CDR1 SGDLS, CDR2 YYNGEE. This clonotype has at least ten counts. TCRdb re-analysed the 5' RACE reads in MiXCR, keeping a single row per CDR3 protein. The sample contains over 120,000 distinct CDR3 sequences, about 6.9% of which appear only once. Sequenced here: CD4+ T cells sorted from PBMCs, sampled 10 days after the yellow fever booster vaccination. This chain connects TRBV9 to TRBJ2-1; 12 bases align to TRBD2. The TCR was taken from a man aged 30 to 45 who received the YFV17D yellow fever vaccine. The DNA of the CDR3 is TGTGCCAGCAGCGGGACTAGCGGGATCAATGAGCAGTTCTTC. Protein: CASSGTSGINEQFF. Drawing the rest from reference TRBV9 and TRBJ2-1, the complete variable domain is DSGVTQTPKHLITATGQRVTLRCSPRSGDLSVYWYQQSLDQGLQFLIQYYNGEERAKGNILERFSAQQFPDLHSELNLSSLELGDSALYFCASSGTSGINEQFFGPGTRLTVL.